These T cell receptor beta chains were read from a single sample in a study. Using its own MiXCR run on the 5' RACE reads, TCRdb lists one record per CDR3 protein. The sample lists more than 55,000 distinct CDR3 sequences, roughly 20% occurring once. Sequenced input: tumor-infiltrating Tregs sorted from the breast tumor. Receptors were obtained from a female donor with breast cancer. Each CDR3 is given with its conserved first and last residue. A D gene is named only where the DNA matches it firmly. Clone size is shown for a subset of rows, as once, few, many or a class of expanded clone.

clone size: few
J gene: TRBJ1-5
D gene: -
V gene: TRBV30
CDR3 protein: CARNSDRNQPQHF
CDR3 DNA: TGTGCCAGGAACTCCGACCGCAATCAGCCCCAGCATTTT

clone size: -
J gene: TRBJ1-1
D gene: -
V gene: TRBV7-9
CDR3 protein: CASSSQTRNTEAFF
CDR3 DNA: TGTGCCAGCAGTTCCCAGACACGGAACACTGAAGCTTTCTTT

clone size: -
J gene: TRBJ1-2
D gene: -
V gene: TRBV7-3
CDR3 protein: CASSFNTGTGYTF
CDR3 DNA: TGTGCCAGCAGCTTCAATACAGGGACTGGCTACACCTTC

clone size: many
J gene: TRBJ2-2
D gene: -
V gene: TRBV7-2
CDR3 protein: CASSFMAGLNTGELFF
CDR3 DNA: TGTGCCAGCAGCTTCATGGCAGGGCTGAACACCGGGGAGCTGTTTTTT

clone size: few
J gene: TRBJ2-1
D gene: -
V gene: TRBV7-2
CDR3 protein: CASSLEGASSYNEQFF
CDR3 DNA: TGTGCCAGCAGCTTAGAGGGAGCGAGCTCCTACAATGAGCAGTTCTTC

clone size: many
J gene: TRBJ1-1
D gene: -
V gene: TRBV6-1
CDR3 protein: CASSEAKNTEAFF
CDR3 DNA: TGTGCCAGCAGTGAAGCTAAGAACACTGAAGCTTTCTTT

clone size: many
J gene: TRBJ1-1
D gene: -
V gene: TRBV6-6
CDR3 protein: CASSLSTTPLGDTEAFF
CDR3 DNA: TGTGCCAGCAGTCTATCGACAACACCCTTAGGGGACACTGAAGCTTTCTTT

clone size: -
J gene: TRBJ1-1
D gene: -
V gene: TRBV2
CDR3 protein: CASASGQPGNTEAFF
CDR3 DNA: TGTGCCAGCGCAAGCGGACAGCCGGGGAACACTGAAGCTTTCTTT

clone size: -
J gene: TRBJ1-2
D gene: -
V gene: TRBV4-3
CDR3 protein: CASSQELGGSGGYTF
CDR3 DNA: TGCGCCAGCAGCCAAGAACTTGGAGGGAGTGGGGGCTACACCTTC

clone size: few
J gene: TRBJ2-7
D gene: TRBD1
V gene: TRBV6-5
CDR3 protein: CAIKAGTGGREQYF
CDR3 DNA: TGTGCCATTAAGGCCGGGACAGGGGGTCGCGAGCAGTACTTC

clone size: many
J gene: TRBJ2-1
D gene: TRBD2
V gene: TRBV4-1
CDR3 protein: CASSQDWTSGSVYNEQFF
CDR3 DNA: TGCGCCAGCAGCCAAGATTGGACTAGCGGGTCTGTCTACAATGAGCAGTTCTTC

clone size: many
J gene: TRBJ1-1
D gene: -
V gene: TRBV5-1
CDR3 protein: CASSLPKANTEAFF
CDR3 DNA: TGCGCCAGCAGCTTGCCGAAGGCGAACACTGAAGCTTTCTTT

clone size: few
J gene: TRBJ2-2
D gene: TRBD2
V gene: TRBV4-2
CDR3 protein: CASSQVGLAESPGELFF
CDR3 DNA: TGTGCCAGCAGCCAAGTCGGGCTAGCGGAGTCCCCCGGGGAGCTGTTTTTT

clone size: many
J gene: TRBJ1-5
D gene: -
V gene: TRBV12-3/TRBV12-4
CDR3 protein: CASSQRPHFGTNLAGNQPQHF
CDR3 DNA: TGTGCCAGCAGCCAAAGACCACACTTTGGGACCAATTTAGCGGGCAATCAGCCCCAGCATTTT

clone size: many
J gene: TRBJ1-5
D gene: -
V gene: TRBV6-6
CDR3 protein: CASSYVPGHQPQHF
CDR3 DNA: TGTGCCAGCAGTTACGTCCCAGGGCATCAGCCCCAGCATTTT

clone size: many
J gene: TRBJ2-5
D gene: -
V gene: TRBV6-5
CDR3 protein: CASSYSMGTQYF
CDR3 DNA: TGTGCCAGCAGTTACTCGATGGGGACCCAGTACTTC

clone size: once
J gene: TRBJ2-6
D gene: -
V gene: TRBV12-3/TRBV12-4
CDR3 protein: CATEKIGANVLTF
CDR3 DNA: TGTGCCACCGAGAAGATTGGGGCCAACGTCCTGACTTTC

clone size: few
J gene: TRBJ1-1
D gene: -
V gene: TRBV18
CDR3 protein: CASSPSSRNTEAFF
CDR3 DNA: TGTGCCAGCTCACCGTCTAGCAGGAATACTGAAGCTTTCTTT

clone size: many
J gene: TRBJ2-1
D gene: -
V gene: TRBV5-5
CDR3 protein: CASMAGTHNEQFF
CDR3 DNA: TGTGCCAGCATGGCAGGGACACACAATGAGCAGTTCTTC

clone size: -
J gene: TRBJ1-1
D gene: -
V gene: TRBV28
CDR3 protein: CASSLPGLGSTEAFF
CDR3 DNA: TGCGCCAGCAGTTTACCAGGGTTGGGGAGCACTGAAGCTTTCTTT

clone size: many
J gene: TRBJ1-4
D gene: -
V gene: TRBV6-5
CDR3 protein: CASRGAGNEKLFF
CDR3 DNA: TGTGCCAGCAGAGGAGCCGGTAATGAAAAACTGTTTTTT

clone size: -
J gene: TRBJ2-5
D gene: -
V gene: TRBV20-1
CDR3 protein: CSARVAGAAGGTQYF
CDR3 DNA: TGCAGTGCTAGAGTAGCCGGCGCGGCGGGCGGGACCCAGTACTTC

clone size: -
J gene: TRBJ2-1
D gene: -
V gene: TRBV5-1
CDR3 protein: CASSLAVNYNEQFF
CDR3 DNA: TGCGCCAGCAGCTTGGCAGTCAATTACAATGAGCAGTTCTTC

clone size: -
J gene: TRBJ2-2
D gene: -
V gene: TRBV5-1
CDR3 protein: CASSDLVAGELFF
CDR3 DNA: TGCGCCAGCAGCGACCTCGTCGCCGGGGAGCTGTTTTTT

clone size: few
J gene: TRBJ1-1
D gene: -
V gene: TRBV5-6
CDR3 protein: CASSRPRDSMNTEAFF
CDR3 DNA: TGTGCCAGCAGCCGTCCCAGGGACTCCATGAACACTGAAGCTTTCTTT

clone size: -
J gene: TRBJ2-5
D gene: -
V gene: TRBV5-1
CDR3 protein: CASSLVNGQETQYF
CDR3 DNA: TGCGCCAGCAGCTTAGTGAATGGGCAAGAGACCCAGTACTTC

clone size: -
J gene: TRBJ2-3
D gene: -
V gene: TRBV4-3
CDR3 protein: CASSQGNTQYF
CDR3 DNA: TGCGCCAGCAGCCAAGGGAATACGCAGTATTTT

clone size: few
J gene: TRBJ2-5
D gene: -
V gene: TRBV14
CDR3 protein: CASSQYSKETQYF
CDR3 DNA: TGTGCCAGCAGCCAGTACAGCAAAGAGACCCAGTACTTC

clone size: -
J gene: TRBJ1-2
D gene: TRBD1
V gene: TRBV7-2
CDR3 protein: CASSLVPGGDYGYTF
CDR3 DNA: TGTGCCAGCAGCTTAGTACCAGGGGGGGACTATGGCTACACCTTC

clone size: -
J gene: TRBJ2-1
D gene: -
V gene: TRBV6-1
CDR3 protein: CASSQTSTKFF
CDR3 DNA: TGTGCCAGCAGCCAGACTAGTACAAAGTTCTTC

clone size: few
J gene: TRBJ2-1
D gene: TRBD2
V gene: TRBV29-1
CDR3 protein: CSVESSGRAGTYNEQFF
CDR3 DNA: TGCAGCGTTGAGTCTAGCGGGAGGGCCGGGACCTACAATGAGCAGTTCTTC

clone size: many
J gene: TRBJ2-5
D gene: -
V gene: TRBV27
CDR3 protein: CASRGHLQETQYF
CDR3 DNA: TGTGCCAGCAGAGGACACTTACAAGAGACCCAGTACTTC

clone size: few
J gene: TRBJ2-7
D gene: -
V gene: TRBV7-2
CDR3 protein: CASSPLSASYEQYF
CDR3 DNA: TGTGCCAGCAGCCCCCTTTCAGCTTCCTACGAGCAGTACTTC

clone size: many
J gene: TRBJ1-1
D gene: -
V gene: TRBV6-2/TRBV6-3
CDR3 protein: CASRANRNTEAFF
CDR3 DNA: TGTGCCAGCCGAGCGAACAGGAACACTGAAGCTTTCTTT

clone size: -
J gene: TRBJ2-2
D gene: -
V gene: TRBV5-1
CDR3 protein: CASSLGHYTGELFF
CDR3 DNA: TGCGCCAGCAGCTTGGGACACTACACCGGGGAGCTGTTTTTT

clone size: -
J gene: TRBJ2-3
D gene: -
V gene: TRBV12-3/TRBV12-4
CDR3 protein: CASSQLYSTDTQYF
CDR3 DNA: TGTGCCAGCAGTCAACTGTATAGCACAGATACGCAGTATTTT

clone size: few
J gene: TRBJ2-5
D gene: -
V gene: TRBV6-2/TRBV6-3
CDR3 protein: CASSYLQTQYF
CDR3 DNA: TGTGCCAGCAGTTACTTGCAGACCCAGTACTTC

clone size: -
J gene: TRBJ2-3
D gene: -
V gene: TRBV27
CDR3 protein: CASSLVGSPDSTDTQYF
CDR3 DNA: TGTGCCAGCAGTTTGGTAGGCAGTCCTGATAGCACAGATACGCAGTATTTT

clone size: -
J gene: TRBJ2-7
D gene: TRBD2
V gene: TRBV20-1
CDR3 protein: CSARGLAGVSLYEQYF
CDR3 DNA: TGCAGTGCTAGGGGACTAGCGGGAGTTTCCCTCTACGAGCAGTACTTC

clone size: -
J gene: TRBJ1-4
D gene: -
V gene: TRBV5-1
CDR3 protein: CASSLGAGPSEKLFF
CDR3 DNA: TGCGCCAGCAGCTTAGGAGCAGGGCCCTCTGAAAAACTGTTTTTT

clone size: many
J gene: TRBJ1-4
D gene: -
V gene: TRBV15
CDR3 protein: CATSRDLRAEKLFF
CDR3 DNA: TGTGCCACCAGCAGAGATTTGCGGGCGGAAAAACTGTTTTTT

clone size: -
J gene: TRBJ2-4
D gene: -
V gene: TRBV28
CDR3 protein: CASSGGGGAKNIQYF
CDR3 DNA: TGTGCCAGCAGTGGCGGCGGGGGCGCCAAAAACATTCAGTACTTC

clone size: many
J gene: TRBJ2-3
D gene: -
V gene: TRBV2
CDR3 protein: CASSEGYDTDTQYF
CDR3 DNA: TGTGCCAGCAGTGAGGGCTACGACACAGATACGCAGTATTTT

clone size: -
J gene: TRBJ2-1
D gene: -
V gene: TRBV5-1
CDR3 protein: CASSLMTGDNEQFF
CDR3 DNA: TGCGCCAGCAGCTTGATGACTGGGGACAATGAGCAGTTCTTC

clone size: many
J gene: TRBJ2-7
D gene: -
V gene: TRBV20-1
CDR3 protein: CSGLPGTTVEQYF
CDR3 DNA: TGCAGTGGCCTCCCCGGGACAACCGTCGAGCAGTACTTC

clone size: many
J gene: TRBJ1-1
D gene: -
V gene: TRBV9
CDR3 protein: CASSVDGLAEAFF
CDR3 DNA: TGTGCCAGCAGCGTAGACGGGTTGGCTGAAGCTTTCTTT

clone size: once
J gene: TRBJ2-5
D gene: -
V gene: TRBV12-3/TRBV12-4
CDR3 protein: CASSFTDQETQDF
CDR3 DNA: TGTGCCAGCAGTTTTACAGACCAAGAGACCCAGGACTTC

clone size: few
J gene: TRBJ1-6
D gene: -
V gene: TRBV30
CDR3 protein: CAWSAWTENNSPLHF
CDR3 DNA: TGTGCCTGGAGTGCCTGGACAGAAAATAATTCACCCCTCCACTTT

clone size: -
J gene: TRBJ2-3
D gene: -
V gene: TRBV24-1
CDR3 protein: CAASGAAPDTQYF
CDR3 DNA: TGTGCCGCTTCAGGGGCGGCTCCAGATACGCAGTATTTT

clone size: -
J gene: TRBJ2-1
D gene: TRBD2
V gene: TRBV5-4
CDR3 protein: CASSYRTSGSNEQFF
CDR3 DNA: TGTGCCAGCAGCTATCGGACTAGCGGGAGTAATGAGCAGTTCTTC

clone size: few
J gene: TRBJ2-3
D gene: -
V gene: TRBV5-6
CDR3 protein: CASSLAVAASTDTQYF
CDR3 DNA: TGTGCCAGCAGCTTGGCGGTAGCGGCTAGCACAGATACGCAGTATTTT

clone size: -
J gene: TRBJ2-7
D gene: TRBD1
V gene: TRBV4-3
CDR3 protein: CASSPDRGIGAQYF
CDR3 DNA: TGCGCCAGCAGCCCCGACAGGGGGATAGGGGCGCAGTACTTC